A single sample gave rise to the 27 T cell receptor beta chains below, sequenced in a study of cytomegalovirus exposure and HLA in healthy donors. The PCR employed 60 Vbeta primers together with 13 Jbeta primers. The repertoire was sequenced with immunoSEQ multiplex PCR; TCRdb's copy has only in-frame clones and lacks some. The sample carries about 140,000 clones, about four fifths recorded once. Sequencing was done on a sample of PBMCs. These receptors were collected from a male donor in good health and CMV-seronegative.

This chain uses TRBV25-1 with TRBJ1-2; TRBD1 matches at 7 bases. Germline CDR1 reads MGHDK; CDR2 reads SYGVNS. The J segment lost 7 bases and the V segment lost 5 bases, leaving 7 bases of the junction unmatched. The CDR3 is 13 residues long. The CDR3 loop is CASSYGAGGGYTF. DNA of the CDR3: TGTGCCAGCAGTTACGGGGCAGGGGGTGGCTACACCTTC.

This clone was seen at least ten times. The chain uses TRBV4-1 and TRBJ2-1; TRBD2 agrees at 12 bases. The germline V gene encodes CDR1 MGHRA and CDR2 YSYEKL. V dropped 3 bases and J dropped 4; count of bases not matched to a gene: 1. The CDR3 has 15 amino acids. CDR3: CASSHGLAGYNEQFF. In DNA form, the CDR3 reads TGCGCCAGCAGCCACGGACTAGCGGGGTACAATGAGCAGTTCTTC.

This chain uses TRBV6-6 with TRBJ2-3, with D maybe TRBD2 (5 bases). CDR3 length equals 15 residues. The germline V gene encodes CDR1 MNHNY and CDR2 SVGAGI (reference sequence). Between the trimmed V and J ends, which lost 4 bases and 2 bases, there was a span of 13 bases. In DNA, the CDR3 is TGTGCCAGCAGTTGGAAGCGGCCCCCCACAGATACGCAGTATTTT. This translates into CASSWKRPPTDTQYF.

Concerning this clone itself: Compared with germline, one end of the junction differs, possibly owing to a read error. The V and J genes are TRBV7-9 and TRBJ2-7, with 7 bases aligning to TRBD1. CDR3 length: 14 residues. The germline gives CDR1 SEHNR, CDR2 FQNEAQ (reference sequence). CDR3 residues: CSSSLGTATYEQYF. The CDR3 coding sequence is TGTTCCAGCAGCTTGGGGACAGCCACCTACGAGCAGTACTTC.

This clone was detected only once. A junction boundary mismatches the germline segment, possibly from a read error. The genes are TRBV5-4 and TRBJ1-2, with D tentatively TRBD1 (6 bases). The CDR3 has 17 residues. CDR1 and CDR2 from the germline V gene are SGHNT and YYREEE (reference sequence). CDR3 loop: CASRLGLGGASGYGYTF. The CDR3 DNA reads as TGTGCCAGCCGCTTGGGGCTGGGGGGGGCTTCGGGCTATGGCTACACCTTC.

V and J are TRBV5-4 and TRBJ1-1; unclear D gene. In germline, CDR1 is SGHNT, CDR2 YYREEE (reference sequence). The CDR3 has 14 amino acids. Trimming pared 4 bases from V and 8 bases from J, leaving 18 bases between. In nucleotides, the CDR3 is TGTGCCAGCAGCCTGAGGGATGCTCGACTCGAAGCTTTCTTT. Translating gives CASSLRDARLEAFF.

V usage is TRBV6-5 and J usage is TRBJ1-3; D unresolved. The CDR3 has 12 amino acids. CDR1 MNHEY and CDR2 SVGAGI come from the germline V gene. V lost 8 bases and J lost 4, with 9 bases in between. The CDR3 DNA is TGTGCCAGCCGGAGCCCCGGAAACACCATATATTTT. Translation: CASRSPGNTIYF.

The chain uses TRBV14 and TRBJ2-7, with 16 positions matching TRBD2. CDR3 length equals 18 residues. Germline trimming cut 0 bases from V and 3 bases from J; bases unmatched to any gene: 5. CDR1 SGHDN and CDR2 FVKESK come from the germline V gene. In DNA form, the CDR3 reads TGTGCCAGCAGCCAAGATTGGGGACTAGCGGGAGGGCACTACGAGCAGTACTTC. Translation gives CASSQDWGLAGGHYEQYF.

The rearrangement joins TRBV6-4 to TRBJ1-1; tentative D call: TRBD1 (5 bases). The V and J ends lost 5 bases and 0 bases respectively, with 10 bases between them. The length of the CDR3 is 14 residues. In germline, CDR1 is MRHNA, CDR2 SNTAGT. The CDR3 region is CASSRDSMNTEAFF. The CDR3 DNA follows: TGTGCCAGCAGTCGCGACAGTATGAACACTGAAGCTTTCTTT.

The rearrangement links TRBV6-5 to TRBJ2-3; a weak D match, TRBD2 (6 bases). The V gene lost 2 bases and the J gene lost 5 bases, with 14 bases spanning the gap. The CDR3 is made up of 15 amino acids. Germline CDR1 reads MNHEY; CDR2 reads SVGAGI. The CDR3 loop reads CASSYGGIGGDTQYF. The CDR3 DNA sequence: TGTGCCAGCAGTTACGGCGGGATTGGAGGAGATACGCAGTATTTT.

The chain is built from TRBV19 and TRBJ2-3; the match to TRBD1 covers 7 bases. V shed 4 bases, J shed 0 bases, and the junction held 1 base outside the gene matches. The CDR3 covers 14 residues. Germline V gene data show CDR1 as LNHDA and CDR2 as SQIVND (reference sequence). In DNA form, the CDR3 reads TGTGCCAGTAGTACGGACAGGAGCACAGATACGCAGTATTTT. As protein: CASSTDRSTDTQYF.

This clone was seen once. Mismatch with germline at one junction end may stem from a read error. The J gene is TRBJ2-1, the V gene TRBV7-7, with 7 bases aligning to TRBD1. Germline V gene sequence: CDR1 SSHAT, CDR2 FNYEAQ (reference sequence). The CDR3 totals 13 residues. For the CDR3, the DNA is TGTGCTAGCAGCCTACAGGGGAACAATGAGCAGTTCTTC. The encoded protein is CASSLQGNNEQFF. Using reference TRBV7-7 and TRBJ2-1 for the parts outside the CDR3, the full variable domain is GAGVSQSPRYKVTKRGQDVTLRCDPISSHATLYWYQQALGQGPEFLTYFNYEAQPDKSGLPSDRFSAERPEGSISTLTIQRTEQRDSAMYRCASSLQGNNEQFFGPGTRLTVL.

This clone came up a few times. An end of the junction does not agree with germline; a read error may underlie this. The V and J genes are TRBV6-4 and TRBJ1-1, with D perhaps matching TRBD1 (5 bases). The CDR3 extends over 16 amino acids. Germline V lookup: CDR1 MRHNA, CDR2 SNTAGT. CDR3 sequence (DNA): TGTGCCTGCAGTCCCAATTTCGGGGGTTTCGGCACTGAAGCTTTCTTT. As protein: CACSPNFGGFGTEAFF.

The CDR3 nucleotides are TGTGCCAGCAGACCCGATGGGGTTGGGAGTGAAAAACTGTTTTTT. Amino acid sequence: CASRPDGVGSEKLFF. V is TRBV6-5 and J is TRBJ1-4; the D is unclear. V lost 6 bases, J lost 7 bases, and 18 bases lay in between. This CDR3 is 15 amino acids long. Germline loops: CDR1 MNHEY, CDR2 SVGAGI.

The chain couples TRBV6-5 to TRBJ1-6; D is unresolved. Per germline, CDR1 MNHEY and CDR2 SVGAGI. This CDR3 is 15 amino acids long. V lost 2 bases to trimming and J lost 0 bases, with 5 bases between them. CDR3 amino acids: CASSYRSSYNSPLHF. CDR3 coding DNA: TGTGCCAGCAGTTACAGGAGCTCCTATAATTCACCCCTCCACTTT.

The gene calls are TRBV5-1 and TRBJ2-7; 7 nucleotides align to TRBD2. In germline, CDR1 is SGHRS, CDR2 YFSETQ. The junction had 3 bases not matched to a gene; V was cut back by 0 bases and J by 6 bases. This CDR3 spans 13 amino acids. The CDR3 is CASSLAGGSEQYF. The CDR3, as DNA: TGCGCCAGCAGCTTGGCCGGGGGGTCCGAGCAGTACTTC.

This chain links TRBV7-2 with TRBJ2-4, with TRBD1 as a possible D gene (7 bases). Trimming removed 5 bases at V and 9 bases at J, with 17 bases between. CDR3 length: 14 residues. Germline V gives CDR1 SGHTA, CDR2 FQGNSA. The CDR3 here is CASSPRQGGVIQYF. The CDR3, as DNA: TGTGCCAGCAGCCCCCGGCAGGGGGGAGTCATTCAGTACTTC.

V and J are TRBV7-8 and TRBJ2-7; D might be TRBD2 (5 bases). V dropped 4 bases and J dropped 6 bases, with 13 bases sitting between them. CDR1 and CDR2 (germline): SGHVS, FQNEAQ. The CDR3 is made up of 13 amino acids. In DNA, the CDR3 is TGTGCCAGCAGCTCATTACTAGGAGGCGAGCAGTACTTC. Translating gives CASSSLLGGEQYF.

The chain employs TRBV5-1 and TRBJ2-1; 9 bases are a match to TRBD2. CDR1 is SGHRS, CDR2 YFSETQ, per germline. CDR3 length: 15 residues. Germline trimming cut 0 bases from V and 7 bases from J; bases unmatched to any gene: 5. The CDR3 DNA is TGCGCCAGCAGCTTGGAGCTAGCGGGGACAAATGAGCAGTTCTTC. Translation gives CASSLELAGTNEQFF.

This clone was counted between two and nine times. The V and J genes are TRBV5-4 and TRBJ1-2; 7 bases line up with TRBD1. Germline CDR1 is SGHNT and CDR2 is YYREEE (reference sequence). J gave up 1 base and V 0 bases, and 3 bases lay outside the gene matches. The CDR3 totals 15 residues. The CDR3 sequence: CASSLDAGGNYGYTF. The CDR3 bases are TGTGCCAGCAGCTTGGATGCAGGGGGTAACTATGGCTACACCTTC.

This sequence joins TRBV7-3 and TRBJ1-3, with D tentatively TRBD1 (6 bases). V shed 5 bases and J shed 0 bases, with 11 bases lying between them. Germline CDR1 reads SGHTA; CDR2 reads FQGTGA. CDR3 size: 15 residues. The CDR3 coding sequence is TGTGCCAGCAGCCCGGGGGGACACTCTGGAAACACCATATATTTT. It yields the protein CASSPGGHSGNTIYF.

The chain uses TRBV5-1 and TRBJ1-1; tentatively, D is TRBD1 (5 bases). The CDR3 has 13 residues. V lost 4 bases and J lost 1, with 8 bases in between. Germline CDR1 is SGHRS and CDR2 is YFSETQ. The CDR3 nucleotides are TGCGCCAGCAGCCCTCAGGGGAACACTGAAGCTTTCTTT. This encodes CASSPQGNTEAFF.

This chain connects TRBV23-1 to TRBJ1-2; 8 bases fit TRBD1. TRBV23-1 qualifies as an ORF whose function is uncertain. The CDR3 has 16 amino acids. V lost 0 bases, J lost 3 bases, and 6 bases stayed unmatched. For the CDR3, the DNA is TGCGCCAGCAGTCAATCTCGCAGGGGGCCCTACTATGGCTACACCTTC. It encodes CASSQSRRGPYYGYTF.

The chain employs TRBV7-8 and TRBJ1-5, with D possibly TRBD1 on 6 matching bases. This CDR3 spans 19 amino acids. V was cut by 2 bases and J by 4 bases, with 24 bases left in between. CDR1 is SGHVS and CDR2 is FQNEAQ in the germline V gene. The CDR3 sequence: CASSLIRGEAGDLNQPQHF. The CDR3 bases are TGTGCCAGCAGCTTAATTCGGGGGGAGGCAGGGGATTTGAATCAGCCCCAGCATTTT.

This clone was picked up one time. This chain links TRBV6-5 with TRBJ2-2; TRBD1 aligns across 8 bases. V lost 11 bases to trimming and J lost 5 bases; unmatched junction nucleotides: 13. Germline assignment: CDR1 MNHEY and CDR2 SVGAGI. The CDR3 covers 15 residues. The chain's CDR3 is CAARGRGLGTGELFF. CDR3 DNA sequence: TGTGCCGCCAGGGGGCGCGGGTTAGGGACCGGGGAGCTGTTTTTT.

The V and J genes are TRBV9 and TRBJ2-1; 8 bases line up with TRBD2. The CDR3 runs 16 residues. Germline V CDR1 and CDR2: SGDLS, YYNGEE. V was clipped by 0 bases and J by 6 bases; unmatched bases: 8. CDR3 sequence: CASSVDATSELNEQFF. DNA for the CDR3: TGTGCCAGCAGCGTAGATGCGACTAGCGAGCTCAATGAGCAGTTCTTC.

The chain joins TRBV6-1 to TRBJ2-2, with a weak D call TRBD2 (6 bases). Germline values: CDR1 MNHNS, CDR2 SASEGT. Trimming left V 4 bases short and J 4 bases short, with 19 bases between. CDR3 size: 17 residues. CDR3 coding DNA: TGTGCCAGCAGTGCGGTCCCAGGGAGGTCGGGCACCGGGGAGCTGTTTTTT. Its translation: CASSAVPGRSGTGELFF.